A selection of T cell receptor beta chains follows, all from one sample in a study of blood T cell repertoires in COVID-19. The protocol was immunoSEQ multiplex PCR, while the TCRdb copy is restricted to in-frame clones and leaves out a portion. Here the sample spans fewer than 85,000 clones, 80% to 90% being singletons. The sample comprised peripheral blood. These receptors came from a human donor in a cohort sampled during active COVID-19. CDR3s include the opening cysteine and the closing phenylalanine or tryptophan. D genes are given only for firm matches.

v_gene	d_gene	j_gene	CDR3aa	CDR3nt
TRBV6-1	NA	TRBJ1-1	CASSESGIAFF	TGTGCCAGCAGTGAATCGGGGATAGCTTTCTTT
TRBV2	NA	TRBJ1-1	CASREELMNTEAFF	TGTGCCAGCAGGGAGGAACTCATGAACACTGAAGCTTTCTTT
TRBV29-1	TRBD2	TRBJ2-3	CSVGTGGNTDTQYF	TGCAGCGTCGGAACGGGGGGGAACACAGATACGCAGTATTTT
TRBV5-6	NA	TRBJ1-6	CASSLVQGSPLHF	TGTGCCAGCAGCTTGGTCCAGGGCTCACCCCTCCACTTT
TRBV7-8	TRBD1	TRBJ2-1	CASSLGGTGSYNEQFF	TGTGCCAGCAGCTTAGGTGGGACAGGGTCATACAATGAGCAGTTCTTC
TRBV7-9	NA	TRBJ1-3	CASPPTGGTIYF	TGTGCCAGCCCCCCGACGGGGGGCACCATATATTTT
TRBV6-2/TRBV6-3	NA	TRBJ2-1	CASSYLRQRYNEQFF	TGTGCCAGCAGTTACTTAAGACAGCGATACAATGAGCAGTTCTTC
TRBV5-1	NA	TRBJ2-7	CASSFIGTSNYEQYF	TGCGCCAGCAGCTTTATTGGGACATCCAACTACGAGCAGTACTTC
TRBV12-3/TRBV12-4	NA	TRBJ2-3	CASRRAGTDTQYF	TGTGCCAGCAGGCGGGCGGGGACAGATACGCAGTATTTT
TRBV2	NA	TRBJ1-2	CASRRGQLANYGYTF	TGTGCCAGCAGACGCGGACAGTTAGCTAACTATGGCTACACCTTC